Below are 21 T cell receptor beta chains sequenced from a single sample in a study of T-cell memory formation after mild COVID-19. TCRdb fed the 5' RACE reads into MiXCR, producing one record per CDR3 protein. The sample shows 300,000 to 400,000 distinct CDR3 sequences, around 15% of them seen only once. Material for sequencing was PBMCs or a T cell subset sorted from them (not recorded which). The source is a man in his late teens or twenties who had mild COVID-19 (a few samples of this study predate the infection). Cell type and time point are not known.

The chain joins TRBV28 to TRBJ1-1; no firm D call. Trimming stripped 3 bases from V and 6 bases from J, with 23 bases between. Germline CDR1 is MDHEN and CDR2 is SYDVKM. CDR3 length: 17 residues. This chain's CDR3 is CASSFRPYDTGSPEAFF. The CDR3 DNA reads TGTGCCAGCAGTTTCCGCCCCTATGATACGGGAAGCCCTGAAGCTTTCTTT.

This chain links TRBV6-2 or TRBV6-3 with TRBJ1-5, with D hard to call. The length of the CDR3 is 14 residues. Trimming left V 5 bases short and J 7 bases short, with 15 bases between. Germline V CDR1 and CDR2: MNHEY, SVGEGT. For the CDR3, the DNA is TGTGCCAGCAGTGGATGGACTGGGAAACAGCCCCAGCATTTT. It encodes CASSGWTGKQPQHF.

This clonotype appeared once. The CDR3 reads CASTLAVDYGYTF. The CDR3 nucleotides read TGTGCCAGTACGCTGGCAGTGGACTATGGCTACACCTTC. The rearrangement links TRBV19 to TRBJ1-2; D remains ambiguous. The CDR3 is made up of 13 amino acids. In germline, CDR1 is LNHDA, CDR2 SQIVND (reference sequence). V was shortened by 7 bases and J by 3 bases, with 12 bases between the two germline ends.

Only a few counts were recorded for this clonotype. V gene TRBV10-3 combines with J gene TRBJ2-1, with 12 bases identical to TRBD2. The V gene end was trimmed by 2 bases and the J gene end by 2 bases; junction bases not matched to a gene: 1. This CDR3 is 16 amino acids long. The germline CDR1 and CDR2 sequences are ENHRY and SYGVKD. The CDR3 DNA follows: TGTGCCATCAGTGAGCGACTAGCGGGGGCCTACAATGAGCAGTTCTTC. Translated: CAISERLAGAYNEQFF.

This clonotype was found a few times. J is TRBJ2-7 and V is TRBV6-6, with 7 positions matching TRBD1. CDR3 length equals 16 residues. Germline loops: CDR1 MNHNY, CDR2 SVGAGI (reference sequence). V shed 5 bases, J shed 4 bases, and the junction held 14 bases outside the gene matches. The CDR3 spells CASSPSPGTDLYEQYF. CDR3 sequence (DNA): TGTGCCAGCAGTCCATCCCCCGGGACAGATCTGTACGAGCAGTACTTC.

This clonotype has just a few counts. The chain links TRBV6-4 to TRBJ2-7; D is unresolved. Germline V gives CDR1 MRHNA, CDR2 SNTAGT. The CDR3 length is 15 residues. V lost 0 bases, J lost 7 bases, and 16 bases lay in between. Here the CDR3 reads CASSDSGNEVREQYV. CDR3 in DNA: TGTGCCAGCAGTGACTCGGGGAATGAGGTGAGGGAGCAGTACGTC.

The genes are TRBV5-1 and TRBJ1-5; 7 bases align to TRBD1. The CDR3 contains 13 residues. After removal of 1 base from V and 7 bases from J, the junction contained 2 bases not matched to a gene. Germline CDR1 and CDR2: SGHRS and YFSETQ. The CDR3 reads CASSLNRGQPQHF. The DNA for the CDR3 is TGCGCCAGCAGCTTGAACAGGGGACAGCCCCAGCATTTT.

This clonotype has just a few counts. The chain combines TRBV21-1 with TRBJ2-5; the table calls TRBD1, which could not be checked here. TRBV21-1 counts as a pseudogene. CDR3 size: 16 residues. The CDR3 spells CASSKCTGTGEETQYF. Written as DNA, the CDR3 is TGTGCCAGCAGCAAATGCACAGGGACAGGGGAAGAGACCCAGTACTTC.

This clonotype has a handful of counts. The V and J genes are TRBV7-2 and TRBJ2-4; no definite D call. Trimming took off 1 base at V and 3 bases at J, with 7 bases between the two ends. Per the germline V gene, CDR1 is SGHTA and CDR2 is FQGNSA. The CDR3 consists of 14 residues. The DNA of the CDR3 is TGTGCCAGCAGCTTAGGTACCAGCAAAAACATTCAGTACTTC. It encodes CASSLGTSKNIQYF.

The chain uses TRBV12-3 or TRBV12-4 and TRBJ2-1; 9 positions match TRBD1. This CDR3 is 14 amino acids long. J gave up 9 bases and V 3 bases, and 6 bases lay outside the gene matches. This chain's CDR3 is CASSFRDRDGEQFF. In DNA form, the CDR3 reads TGTGCCAGCAGTTTTAGGGACAGGGACGGTGAGCAGTTCTTC.

This clonotype was seen repeatedly, ten times or more. The rearrangement uses TRBV4-1 and TRBJ2-2; the match to TRBD2 covers 7 bases. Germline CDR1 and CDR2: MGHRA and YSYEKL. The CDR3 runs to 13 residues. V gave up 1 base and J gave up 11 bases; unmatched junction bases: 4. CDR3 DNA: TGCGCCAGCAGCCAAGGAGGGAGGGACGAGCTGTTTTTT. Protein sequence: CASSQGGRDELFF.

The chain joins TRBV12-3 or TRBV12-4 to TRBJ2-5; D gene uncertain. V was pared by 4 bases and J by 5 bases, with 14 bases between. The CDR3 is made up of 14 amino acids. For the CDR3, the DNA is TGTGCCAGCAGTTATTCAGGATCCGCGGAGACCCAGTACTTC. Protein sequence: CASSYSGSAETQYF.

The gene calls are TRBV27 and TRBJ2-3, with 7 bases lining up with TRBD2. Germline CDR1 reads MNHEY; CDR2 reads SMNVEV (reference sequence). Germline trimming cut 6 bases from V and 3 bases from J; bases unmatched to any gene: 9. The CDR3 is 15 residues long. This chain's CDR3 is CASRLRRGTTDTQYF. The CDR3 nucleotides read TGTGCCAGCAGGCTCCGGCGGGGGACGACAGATACGCAGTATTTT.

The CDR3 bases are TGTGCCAGCAGGGCGGACAGGCTCCAAGAGACCCAGTACTTC. It yields the protein CASRADRLQETQYF. The genes are TRBV6-5 and TRBJ2-5, with TRBD1 matching over 7 bases. V was pared by 6 bases and J by 1 base, with 5 bases of the junction left unmatched. CDR1 is MNHEY, CDR2 SVGAGI, per germline. This CDR3 comprises 14 residues.

The sample holds a few counts of this clonotype. The chain recombines TRBV5-1 with TRBJ2-5, with D possibly matching TRBD2 (7 bases). Germline CDR1 SGHRS, CDR2 YFSETQ. This CDR3 contains 15 residues. Trimming took 4 bases from V and 5 from J, leaving 18 bases between them. The CDR3, as DNA: TGCGCCAGCAGCCCCAATCCCGGGGGGCAGGAGACCCAGTACTTC. This translates into CASSPNPGGQETQYF.

This clonotype occurred a few times. The J gene is TRBJ2-3, the V gene TRBV7-2; D is unresolved. The CDR3 covers 15 residues. The ends were cut back, 3 bases at V and 2 bases at J, with 12 bases in the middle. Germline V CDR1 and CDR2: SGHTA, FQGNSA. CDR3 sequence (DNA): TGTGCCAGCAGCTTTCGGACGCCGTTCACAGATACGCAGTATTTT. Its protein product is CASSFRTPFTDTQYF.

A few counts support this clonotype. The chain combines TRBV7-9 with TRBJ1-1, with 7 bases identical to TRBD1. The CDR3 totals 14 residues. Germline V gene sequence: CDR1 SEHNR, CDR2 FQNEAQ (reference sequence). V gave up 4 bases and J gave up 0 bases; unmatched junction bases: 2. The CDR3: CASSWGQMNTEAFF. The CDR3 DNA is TGTGCCAGCAGCTGGGGACAGATGAACACTGAAGCTTTCTTT.

The CDR3 DNA is TGCGCCAGCAGCCAAGATCGAACCGACCGCTACACCTTC. Its protein product is CASSQDRTDRYTF. The V and J genes are TRBV4-3 and TRBJ1-2; no clear D gene. V lost 0 bases, J lost 9 bases, and 11 bases lay in between. Germline assignment: CDR1 LGHNA and CDR2 YSLEER. CDR3 length: 13 residues.

This clonotype was picked up many times. The chain couples TRBV20-1 to TRBJ1-6, with TRBD1 as a possible D gene (5 bases). V gave up 0 bases and J gave up 10 bases, with 25 bases separating them. This CDR3 is built from 18 residues. Germline lookup yields CDR1 DFQATT and CDR2 SNEGSKA (reference sequence). The CDR3 DNA reads TGCAGTGCTAGAGATATCGAGGACATAGGGACCAACGGGTCACCCCTCCACTTT. This gives the protein CSARDIEDIGTNGSPLHF.

The rearrangement joins TRBV4-3 to TRBJ1-2; 8 bases line up with TRBD1. There are 16 residues in the CDR3. Per germline, CDR1 LGHNA and CDR2 YSLEER. The V gene end was trimmed by 0 bases and the J gene end by 2 bases; junction bases not matched to a gene: 5. Written as DNA, the CDR3 is TGCGCCAGCAGCCAAGAGTTAAGGACAGGGAACTATGGCTACACCTTC. Translation gives CASSQELRTGNYGYTF.

The chain joins TRBV7-6 to TRBJ1-3; D is possibly TRBD1 (5 bases). CDR3 length: 16 residues. Germline lookup yields CDR1 SGHVS and CDR2 FNYEAQ. V lost 1 base and J 2 bases, leaving 12 bases between the germline ends. The CDR3 DNA reads TGTGCCAGCAGCTTAGGATCACAGGCTCCTGGAAACACCATATATTTT. It codes for CASSLGSQAPGNTIYF.